The entry below gives a single TCR beta chain sequence along with its context. The antigen is undetermined. This sample was included in a study of chemoradiotherapy in HPV16-positive cancers. The study's findings and limits: Non-HPV-specific T cells did not expand in tumors during treatment, whereas candidate HPV-specific clones and E7-related motifs did. For HPV16-positive patients, expanding HPV-responsive T cells associated with longer recurrence-free survival.

The CDR3 covers 14 residues. The V segment lost 1 base and the J segment 5 bases; nucleotides outside the gene matches: 2. CDR1 is SGHAT, CDR2 FQNNGV, per germline. The method was immunoSEQ multiplex PCR; TCRdb's version includes in-frame clones alone and lacks a portion of them. The sample comprises about 5,900 clones, about three quarters of which are singletons, and approximately 11% rests with the top ten. Repeated repertoire sampling spanned the course of chemoradiotherapy. The source is a human donor with HPV-associated anogenital cancer. This chain connects TRBV11-2 to TRBJ1-3; 7 bases align to TRBD1. The sample was gathered from a patient who underwent chemoradiotherapy. CDR3 residues: CASSLARGRNTIYF. CDR3 nucleotide sequence: TGTGCCAGCAGCTTAGCCAGGGGGAGAAACACCATATATTTT. Full variable domain (missing parts from reference TRBV11-2 and TRBJ1-3): EAGVAQSPRYKIIEKRQSVAFWCNPISGHATLYWYQQILGQGPKLLIQFQNNGVVDDSQLPKDRFSAERLKGVDSTLKIQPAKLEDSAVYLCASSLARGRNTIYFGEGSWLTVV.